Presented here are 7 T cell receptor beta chains from one specimen sequenced in a study of blood T cell repertoires in COVID-19. Clones were read by immunoSEQ multiplex PCR, and TCRdb kept only the in-frame ones, dropping some. The sample records approximately 300,000 clones, 90% being singletons. Material: PBMCs or T cells enriched from blood (not recorded which). These receptors all come from a young woman with acute COVID-19.

This chain connects TRBV7-2 to TRBJ1-5; D remains unclear. V lost 4 bases, J lost 0 bases, and 7 bases lay in between. Germline V lookup: CDR1 SGHTA, CDR2 FQGNSA. This CDR3 spans 14 amino acids. The DNA for the CDR3 is TGTGCCAGCAGCTCTTATTATAGCAATCAGCCCCAGCATTTT. Protein product: CASSSYYSNQPQHF.

V and J are TRBV28 and TRBJ1-1; TRBD1 matches at 7 bases. Trimming removed 4 bases from V and 5 bases from J; junction bases left unmatched: 10. There are 15 residues in the CDR3. In germline, CDR1 is MDHEN, CDR2 SYDVKM. The CDR3 nucleotides are TGTGCCAGCAGTTGGGAAGGGGGCCTCTGGACTGAAGCTTTCTTT. This encodes CASSWEGGLWTEAFF.

This chain uses TRBV5-6 with TRBJ2-2; 7 bases match TRBD2. The CDR3 runs 15 residues. The germline CDR1 and CDR2 sequences are SGHDT and YYEEEE. V lost 7 bases and J lost 2; bases outside the gene matches: 8. Here the CDR3 reads CASGRTSDNTGELFF. The DNA for the CDR3 is TGTGCCAGCGGGAGAACTAGCGATAACACCGGGGAGCTGTTTTTT.

The chain joins TRBV28 to TRBJ1-1; 10 bases are shared with TRBD1. Germline assignment: CDR1 MDHEN and CDR2 SYDVKM. Germline trimming cut 4 bases from V and 0 bases from J; bases unmatched to any gene: 8. The length of the CDR3 is 17 residues. CDR3 in amino acids: CASSSPRDRGMNTEAFF. The CDR3 nucleotides read TGTGCCAGCAGTTCCCCTCGGGACAGGGGAATGAACACTGAAGCTTTCTTT.

The chain carries TRBV5-1 and TRBJ1-1; 8 bases align to TRBD1. The CDR3 length is 14 residues. V shed 3 bases, J shed 7 bases, and the junction held 8 bases outside the gene matches. The germline V gene has CDR1 SGHRS and CDR2 YFSETQ. The CDR3 DNA is TGCGCCAGCAGCTCTGGACAGGGTTTGAATGAAGCTTTCTTT. Its translation is CASSSGQGLNEAFF.

This clone has just one count. The chain combines TRBV27 with TRBJ1-2, with 8 bases identical to TRBD1. The CDR3 is made up of 17 amino acids. Trimming at V came to 5 bases and at J to 1 base, leaving 12 bases not matched to a gene. Germline lookup yields CDR1 MNHEY and CDR2 SMNVEV (reference sequence). Here the CDR3 reads CASSNLTGALGNYGYTF. CDR3 coding DNA: TGTGCCAGCAGTAATTTGACAGGGGCCCTCGGTAACTATGGCTACACCTTC.

This clone was recorded a few times. V is TRBV28 and J is TRBJ1-5; D call uncertain. The germline gives CDR1 MDHEN, CDR2 SYDVKM. V was trimmed by 5 bases and J by 7 bases, leaving 24 bases between them. The length of the CDR3 is 17 residues. The DNA for the CDR3 is TGTGCCAGCAGTCGTACCTGGAGAACTCAACGTGGACAGCCCCAGCATTTT. Amino acids: CASSRTWRTQRGQPQHF.